This entry lists 7 T cell receptor beta chains sequenced from one sample in a study of blood T cell repertoires in COVID-19. Method: immunoSEQ multiplex PCR; TCRdb's copy keeps in-frame clones and lacks some. The top ten hold about 4% of the sample, which has roughly 200,000 clones, 70% to 90% seen once. The sequenced sample was PBMCs or T cells enriched from blood (not recorded which). The receptors stem from a woman aged 30 to 39 who had been exposed to COVID-19.

V and J are TRBV3-1 (or the pseudogene TRBV3-2) and TRBJ1-2; 7 nucleotides match TRBD1. Unmatched junction bases numbered 9, after V lost 5 bases and J lost 6 bases. The CDR3 covers 14 residues. CDR1 and CDR2 from the germline V gene are LGHDT and YNNKEL (reference sequence). The CDR3 spells CASSERGQQNGYTF. In nucleotides, the CDR3 is TGTGCCAGCAGCGAGAGGGGGCAGCAAAATGGCTACACCTTC.

This sequence joins TRBV19 and TRBJ1-1; possible D gene TRBD1, 5 bases. The CDR3 has 16 amino acids. CDR1 and CDR2 (germline): LNHDA, SQIVND (reference sequence). Between the trimmed V and J ends, which lost 0 bases and 4 bases, there was a span of 15 bases. In DNA, the CDR3 is TGTGCCAGTAGTATAGATGACGGCAGGGTGGCCACTGAAGCTTTCTTT. This translates into CASSIDDGRVATEAFF.

The chain carries TRBV18 and TRBJ1-2; 8 positions match TRBD1. The CDR3 consists of 13 residues. Germline-derived CDR1 and CDR2 are KGHSH and LQKENI. The junction had 1 base not matched to a gene; V was cut back by 3 bases and J by 4 bases. The CDR3: CASSPRGLYGYTF. The CDR3 region has the DNA TGTGCCAGCTCACCCAGGGGGCTCTATGGCTACACCTTC.

V and J are TRBV5-4 and TRBJ1-6; a weak D match, TRBD1 (5 bases). This CDR3 is 15 amino acids long. The V end lost 0 bases, the J end lost 7 bases, and 11 bases lay between the germline ends. Per the germline V gene, CDR1 is SGHNT and CDR2 is YYREEE (reference sequence). CDR3 region: CASSLDQGRNSPLHF. CDR3 nucleotide sequence: TGTGCCAGCAGCTTGGATCAGGGTCGGAATTCACCCCTCCACTTT.

The chain joins TRBV24-1 to TRBJ2-1; 8 bases are shared with TRBD1. Losses at the gene ends were 0 bases for V and 10 bases for J; bases not matched to a gene: 7. The CDR3 sequence is 15 residues long. Per the germline V gene, CDR1 is KGHDR and CDR2 is SFDVKD. CDR3 DNA: TGTGCCACCAGTGATTTGTCCCAGGGGGCTTGGGAGCAGTTCTTC. Translated, it gives CATSDLSQGAWEQFF.

This rearrangement joins TRBV5-6 to TRBJ2-4; D gene unclear. CDR1 is SGHDT, CDR2 YYEEEE, per germline. The CDR3 has 13 amino acids. The V end was cut by 0 bases, the J end by 7 bases, with 8 bases between. The CDR3 DNA sequence: TGTGCCAGCAGCTTGGTGTCAGATAACATTCAGTACTTC. Its protein is CASSLVSDNIQYF.

The chain recombines TRBV7-8 with TRBJ1-3; D is possibly TRBD1 (5 bases). Germline CDR1 SGHVS, CDR2 FQNEAQ. The CDR3 is 15 residues long. V lost 1 base and J 2 bases, leaving 9 bases between the germline ends. CDR3 loop: CASSLGQGPGNTIYF. CDR3 coding DNA: TGTGCCAGCAGCTTAGGGCAGGGCCCTGGAAACACCATATATTTT.